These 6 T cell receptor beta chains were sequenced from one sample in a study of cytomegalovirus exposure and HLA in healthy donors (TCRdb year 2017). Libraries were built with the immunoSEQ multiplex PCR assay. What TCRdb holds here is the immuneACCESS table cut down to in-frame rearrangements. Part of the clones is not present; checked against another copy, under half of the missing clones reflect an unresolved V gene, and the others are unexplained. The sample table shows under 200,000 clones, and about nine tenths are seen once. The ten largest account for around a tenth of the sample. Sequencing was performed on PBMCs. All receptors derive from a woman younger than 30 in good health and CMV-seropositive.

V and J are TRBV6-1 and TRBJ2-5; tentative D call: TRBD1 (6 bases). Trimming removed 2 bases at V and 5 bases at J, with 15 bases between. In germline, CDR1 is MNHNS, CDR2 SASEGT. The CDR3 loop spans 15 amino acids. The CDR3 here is CASSETGTTFETQYF. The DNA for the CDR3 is TGTGCCAGCAGTGAAACTGGGACAACCTTTGAGACCCAGTACTTC.

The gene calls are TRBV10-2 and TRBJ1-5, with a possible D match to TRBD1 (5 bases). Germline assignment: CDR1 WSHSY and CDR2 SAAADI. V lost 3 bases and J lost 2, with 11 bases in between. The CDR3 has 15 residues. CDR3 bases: TGCGCCAGCAGTGAAGGAGGGGCGCGCAATCAGCCCCAGCATTTT. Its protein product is CASSEGGARNQPQHF.

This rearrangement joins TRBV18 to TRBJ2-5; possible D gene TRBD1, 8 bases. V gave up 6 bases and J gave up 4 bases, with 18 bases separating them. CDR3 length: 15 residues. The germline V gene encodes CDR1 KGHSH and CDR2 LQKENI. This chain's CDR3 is CASSLQGGSVETQYF. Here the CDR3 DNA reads TGTGCCAGCTCCCTACAGGGGGGGAGTGTAGAGACCCAGTACTTC. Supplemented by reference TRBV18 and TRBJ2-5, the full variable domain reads NAGVMQNPRHLVRRRGQEARLRCSPMKGHSHVYWYRQLPEEGLKFMVYLQKENIIDESGMPKERFSAEFPKEGPSILRIQQVVRGDSAAYFCASSLQGGSVETQYFGPGTRLLVL.

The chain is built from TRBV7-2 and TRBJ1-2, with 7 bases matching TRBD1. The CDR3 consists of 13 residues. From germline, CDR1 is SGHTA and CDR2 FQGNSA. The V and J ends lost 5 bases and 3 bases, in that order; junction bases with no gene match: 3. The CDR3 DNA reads TGTGCCAGCAGCCACAGGGGAGACTATGGCTACACCTTC. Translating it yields CASSHRGDYGYTF.

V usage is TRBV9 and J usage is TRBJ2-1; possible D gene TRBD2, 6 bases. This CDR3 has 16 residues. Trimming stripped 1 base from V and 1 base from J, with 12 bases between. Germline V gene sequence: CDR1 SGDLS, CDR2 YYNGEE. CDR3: CASSVPRDSSYNEQFF. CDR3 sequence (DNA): TGTGCCAGCAGCGTACCCCGGGACTCATCCTACAATGAGCAGTTCTTC.

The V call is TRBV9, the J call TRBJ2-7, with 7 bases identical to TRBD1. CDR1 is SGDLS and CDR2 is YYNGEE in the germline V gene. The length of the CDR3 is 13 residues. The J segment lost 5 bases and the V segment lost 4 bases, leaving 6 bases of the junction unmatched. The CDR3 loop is CASSTLQGNEQYF. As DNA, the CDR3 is TGTGCCAGCAGCACCCTACAGGGGAACGAGCAGTACTTC.